This T cell receptor (beta chain) emerged from a study of T cells in Graves' hyperthyroidism and ophthalmopathy. Findings of the study overall: The model foresaw ophthalmopathy a median about 6.1 months prior to onset.

About this clonotype: Its antigen is not known.

The germline V gene encodes CDR1 KGHSH and CDR2 LQKENI. The ends were cut back, 4 bases at V and 4 bases at J, with 10 bases in the middle. The CDR3 consists of 13 residues. TCR beta CDR3 regions were amplified from RNA. Researchers ran a first-round RT-PCR on the TCR CDR3 using the HTBI primer set. TCRdb ran MiXCR on the multiplex PCR reads and lists one entry per CDR3 protein. In the table there are roughly 520,000 distinct CDR3 sequences, roughly 25% of which are singletons. Ophthalmopathy patients all had a Clinical Activity Score of at least 3, a NOSPECS grade of at least 4 and disease under 3 months old. Orbital computed tomography and thyroid ultrasound, together with serum TRAb and thyroxine and clinical symptoms, were used for diagnoses. PBMCs came from 8.5 to 10 ml fresh peripheral blood.

The genes are TRBV18 and TRBJ1-1; D perhaps matches TRBD1 (6 bases). Sequences were obtained from blood. The origin of this receptor is a woman in her twenties or thirties with Graves' ophthalmopathy. The CDR3 here is CASSRRGGTEAFF. The CDR3 nucleotides are TGTGCCAGCTCACGCCGAGGGGGCACTGAAGCTTTCTTT. Complete variable domain (other parts from reference TRBV18 and TRBJ1-1): NAGVMQNPRHLVRRRGQEARLRCSPMKGHSHVYWYRQLPEEGLKFMVYLQKENIIDESGMPKERFSAEFPKEGPSILRIQQVVRGDSAAYFCASSRRGGTEAFFGQGTRLTVV.